A single T cell receptor (beta chain) is shown here with its context. Germline loops: CDR1 SEHNR, CDR2 FQNEAQ (reference sequence). This CDR3 is 15 amino acids long. J lost 6 bases, V lost 5 bases, and 9 bases had no gene match. The sample belongs to a study of naive and memory T cell subsets. An equimolar mix of two oligonucleotides served as the beta constant-region primer for TRBC1 and TRBC2. TCRdb reprocessed the UMI-ligation and nested PCR reads via MiXCR and lists one record per CDR3 protein. Among under 150,000 distinct CDR3 sequences, about 17% were seen once, and the ten largest hold approximately 0.13%.

The chain is built from TRBV7-9 and TRBJ2-3; 9 bases fit TRBD1. Sequencing was carried out using naive CD4+ T cells from blood. This sequence originates from a human donor in good health. CDR3 in amino acids: CASSLGQGRLDTQYF. DNA for the CDR3: TGTGCCAGCAGCCTAGGACAGGGGAGGTTGGATACGCAGTATTTT.